Listed here are 7 T cell receptor beta chains from one sample, sequenced in a study of T cells after yellow fever vaccination. TCRdb processed the 5' RACE reads anew with MiXCR; each CDR3 protein has one entry. The table records 450,000 to 650,000 distinct CDR3 sequences, 20% to 25% of them present only once. The sample consisted of PBMCs, taken less than 25 days after the first yellow fever vaccination. These receptors all come from a man younger than 35 who received the YFV17D yellow fever vaccine.

The chain uses TRBV7-6 and TRBJ2-6, with D tentatively TRBD2 (5 bases). CDR3 size: 17 residues. The germline gives CDR1 SGHVS, CDR2 FNYEAQ. Trimming removed 5 bases at V and 1 base at J, with 15 bases between. CDR3 loop: CASSPGRRESGANVLTF. The CDR3, as DNA: TGTGCCAGCAGCCCCGGACGTCGGGAATCTGGGGCCAACGTCCTGACTTTC.

The chain joins TRBV20-1 to TRBJ1-2; perhaps TRBD1 as D (5 bases). The CDR3 is made up of 12 amino acids. Germline CDR1 and CDR2: DFQATT and SNEGSKA (reference sequence). The CDR3, as DNA: TGCAGCTGGGGCCAGGCTCCGGGCGGGTACACCTTC. Its translation is CSWGQAPGGYTF.

This clonotype turned up a few times. The chain's CDR3 is CSARDAVSEETQYF. Here the CDR3 DNA reads TGCAGTGCTAGAGATGCGGTCTCCGAAGAGACCCAGTACTTC. V is TRBV20-1 and J is TRBJ2-5, with D uncertain. V was clipped by 0 bases and J by 3 bases, with 11 bases between them. The CDR3 consists of 14 residues. From germline, CDR1 is DFQATT and CDR2 SNEGSKA (reference sequence).

This clonotype was observed a handful of times. The rearrangement uses TRBV7-2 and TRBJ1-1; TRBD1 is a possible D gene (6 bases). The CDR3 covers 14 residues. The ends were cut back, 2 bases at V and 5 bases at J, with 12 bases in the middle. The germline V gene encodes CDR1 SGHTA and CDR2 FQGNSA. The CDR3 region is CASSLLRGRTEAFF. The CDR3, as DNA: TGTGCCAGCAGCTTACTCAGGGGTAGGACTGAAGCTTTCTTT.

The sample holds a few counts of this clonotype. The J gene is TRBJ2-5, the V gene TRBV11-1; D remains unclear. Looked up from germline, CDR1 is SGHAT and CDR2 is FQDESV (reference sequence). CDR3 length: 17 amino acids. V lost 1 base and J lost 0, with 15 bases in between. This CDR3 reads CASSLGQANSNQETQYF. CDR3 nucleotides: TGTGCCAGCAGCTTAGGGCAAGCCAATAGCAACCAAGAGACCCAGTACTTC.

This clonotype has just a few counts. The V and J genes are TRBV6-5 and TRBJ1-6, with D perhaps TRBD1 (5 bases). Germline V gene lookup returns CDR1 MNHEY and CDR2 SVGAGI. The CDR3 extends over 17 amino acids. V lost 1 base and J 7 bases, leaving 17 bases between the germline ends. The CDR3 DNA is TGTGCCAGCAGTTACTTTCCGAGCCGGGACTTAAATTCACCCCTCCACTTT. This codes for CASSYFPSRDLNSPLHF.

This clonotype was seen a handful of times. The V gene is TRBV4-3, the J gene TRBJ2-2; D possibly corresponds to TRBD1 (6 bases). Germline CDR1 reads LGHNA; CDR2 reads YSLEER. The CDR3 is 19 residues long. With 1 base removed from V and 5 bases from J, the gap between germline ends came to 23 bases. The CDR3 nucleotides read TGCGCCAGCAGCCAAGCAGGGGCTACCTACCGGTCTGGTACCGGGGAGCTGTTTTTT. Its protein product is CASSQAGATYRSGTGELFF.